This T cell receptor (beta chain) was sequenced in a study of T cells expressing NK-cell markers. Study-level background: One of eight sequenced donors was HCMV-seronegative; the other seven were seropositive.

5'RACE template switching with UMIs generated TCR beta cDNA. TCRdb reprocessed the 5' RACE reads and stores each CDR3 protein as one record, lacking DNA. The listing contains approximately 110,000 distinct CDR3 sequences. Findings and caveats of the study: Dominance of the CD3+CD56-NKG2C+ fraction by these clonotypes also held in several donors. Roughly 6 donors showed dominant NKG2C+ clonotypes comprising roughly 1.0-7.5% of their CD8+ T cells.

Comments on this clonotype: Its antigen is currently unknown.

The sequencing input was blood T cells: a sorted CD56 or NKG2C T cell subset, CD4+ or CD8+ T cells, or bulk PBMC T cells (not recorded which). This TCR came from a woman aged 18 to 75 in good health.

The CDR3 sequence is CASTPLGATGKNTEAFF. The chain uses TRBV5-5 and TRBJ1-1; absent DNA, TCRdb's TRBD1 call cannot be checked. This CDR3 region has 17 residues. In germline, CDR1 is SGHKS, CDR2 YYEKEE (reference sequence).